The clone carrying this T cell receptor (beta chain) has just a few counts. This sample is drawn from a study of blood T cell repertoires in COVID-19. Study details: COVID-19 samples, acute and convalescent, were from the United States, Italy and Spain. Sample material is recorded as cDNA or gDNA derived from T cells, B-cell-depleted T cells, or PBMCs.

The CDR3 is made up of 13 amino acids. The V end was cut by 2 bases, the J end by 5 bases, with 9 bases between. Germline V CDR1 and CDR2: SEHNR, FQNEAQ (reference sequence). Profiled with immunoSEQ multiplex PCR; TCRdb holds only in-frame clones, not every one. The sample lists fewer than 300,000 clones, approximately 82% occurring once. This TCR derives from a woman younger than 30 with acute or convalescent COVID-19. The sample taken for sequencing was peripheral blood. The gene calls are TRBV7-9 and TRBJ2-5; possible D gene TRBD2, 6 bases. The CDR3 sequence is CASSLSGRETQYF. The DNA for the CDR3 is TGTGCCAGCAGCTTATCAGGGAGGGAGACCCAGTACTTC.